Each of the 30 T cell receptor beta chains below was sequenced from the same sample in a study of beta chain features in type 1 diabetes. Investigators reverse transcribed all isolated RNA, so they sequenced expressed TCRB transcripts. Assay used: immunoSEQ multiplex PCR; TCRdb lists only in-frame clones, some missing. The data show some 150,000 clones, more than 10% seen once. Findings and limits, study-wide: When Type 1 diabetes patients were examined, their TCRB CDR3s proved moderately but significantly shorter in all four CD4+ subsets.

Antigen specificity for these receptors is unknown. Sequencing used central memory CD4+ T cells from blood. The receptors shown here come from a man younger than 35 with type 1 diabetes.

This clone was seen a handful of times. The chain recombines TRBV2 with TRBJ2-7, with no clear D. The CDR3 extends over 14 amino acids. CDR1 is SNHLY, CDR2 FYNNEI, per germline. Trimming removed 9 bases at V and 5 bases at J, with 20 bases between. CDR3 DNA: TGTGCCAGTTTAAAGGATCTCCTCCGCGACGAGCAGTACTTC. Translating it yields CASLKDLLRDEQYF. The entire variable domain, with the rest obtained from reference TRBV2 and TRBJ2-7, is as follows: EPEVTQTPSHQVTQMGQEVILRCVPISNHLYFYWYRQILGQKVEFLVSFYNNEISEKSEIFDDQFSVERPDGSNFTLKIRSTKLEDSAMYFCASLKDLLRDEQYFGPGTRLTVT.

This clone was detected ten times or more. J is TRBJ2-4 and V is TRBV7-9; D possibly corresponds to TRBD2 (6 bases). The CDR3 loop spans 15 amino acids. Germline V CDR1 and CDR2: SEHNR, FQNEAQ (reference sequence). V was trimmed by 1 base and J by 3 bases, leaving 10 bases between them. In DNA, the CDR3 is TGTGCCAGCAGCTTAGTCGGGGGAGGCAAAAACATTCAGTACTTC. Translating gives CASSLVGGGKNIQYF.

This clone was seen only a few times. The chain joins TRBV6-5 to TRBJ2-3; a possible D gene is TRBD2 (5 bases). The CDR3 spans 14 residues. In germline, CDR1 is MNHEY, CDR2 SVGAGI. The V gene lost 4 bases and the J gene lost 4 bases, with 12 bases spanning the gap. The CDR3 DNA is TGTGCCAGCAGTTGGGGTAGGCGGGCAGATACGCAGTATTTT. Protein product: CASSWGRRADTQYF.

This clone was counted only a few times. This chain uses TRBV10-3 with TRBJ2-7; D possibly uses TRBD1 or TRBD2 (6 bases each). V shed 7 bases and J shed 0 bases, with 19 bases lying between them. Germline V gene sequence: CDR1 ENHRY, CDR2 SYGVKD. This CDR3 has 16 residues. The chain's CDR3 is CAITDRHPGASYEQYF. The CDR3 region has the DNA TGTGCCATCACCGACAGACATCCGGGGGCCTCCTACGAGCAGTACTTC.

The chain carries TRBV9 and TRBJ1-6; tentatively, D is TRBD1 (6 bases). CDR3 length equals 17 residues. Between the trimmed V and J ends, which lost 1 base and 6 bases, there was a span of 17 bases. Germline V gene data show CDR1 as SGDLS and CDR2 as YYNGEE. The CDR3 DNA sequence: TGTGCCAGCAGCGTATCGGCAGGGGAGACCGGTAATTCACCCCTCCACTTT. It is translated as CASSVSAGETGNSPLHF.

The CDR3 protein is CASSLSGNGYGYTF. CDR3 nucleotides: TGTGCCAGCAGCTTATCCGGGAACGGGTATGGCTACACCTTC. J is TRBJ1-2 and V is TRBV7-8; D is unclear. Germline CDR1 is SGHVS and CDR2 is FQNEAQ. The V and J ends lost 2 bases and 5 bases respectively, with 12 bases between them. This CDR3 is 14 amino acids long.

There are a few counts of this clone. This chain uses TRBV29-1 with TRBJ1-3, with D possibly being TRBD1 (5 bases). Per the germline V gene, CDR1 is SQVTM and CDR2 is ANQGSEA. V dropped 4 bases and J dropped 1 base, with 14 bases sitting between them. The CDR3 has 15 amino acids. CDR3 residues: CSVGPLGGSGNTIYF. In DNA, the CDR3 is TGCAGCGTTGGCCCCCTGGGGGGTTCTGGAAACACCATATATTTT.

V and J are TRBV7-2 and TRBJ1-5, with D tentatively TRBD1 (6 bases). Per germline, CDR1 SGHTA and CDR2 FQGNSA. The CDR3 length is 14 residues. V lost 6 bases and J lost 3, with 12 bases in between. For the CDR3, the DNA is TGTGCCAGCAGACCAACAGGGAACAATCAGCCCCAGCATTTT. The encoded protein is CASRPTGNNQPQHF. The complete variable domain, with remaining parts taken from reference TRBV7-2 and TRBJ1-5, reads GAGVSQSPSNKVTEKGKDVELRCDPISGHTALYWYRQSLGQGLEFLIYFQGNSAPDKSGLPSDRFSAERTGGSVSTLTIQRTQQEDSAVYLCASRPTGNNQPQHFGDGTRLSIL.

Ten or more counts support this clone. This specimen includes other DNA sequences encoding the same CDR3. The J gene is TRBJ2-5, the V gene TRBV29-1; 7 nucleotides align to TRBD1. Germline trimming cut 7 bases from V and 2 bases from J; bases unmatched to any gene: 4. This CDR3 is 12 amino acids long. The germline gives CDR1 SQVTM, CDR2 ANQGSEA. CDR3 sequence (DNA): TGCAGCGGCCGGACAGGACAAGAGACCCAGTACTTC. Residues: CSGRTGQETQYF.

The rearrangement links TRBV5-1 to TRBJ2-7; 7 bases map to TRBD1. The CDR3 covers 14 residues. The germline V gene encodes CDR1 SGHRS and CDR2 YFSETQ. The V and J ends lost 3 bases and 0 bases, in that order; junction bases with no gene match: 3. CDR3 DNA: TGCGCCAGCAGCTCTTCAGGGGGCTCCTACGAGCAGTACTTC. Encoded protein: CASSSSGGSYEQYF.

This clone occurred a few times. The V gene is TRBV18, the J gene TRBJ1-1, with unresolved D. The germline CDR1 and CDR2 sequences are KGHSH and LQKENI. V lost 5 bases and J lost 4, with 11 bases in between. This CDR3 comprises 13 residues. This CDR3 reads CASSNDGGTEAFF. As DNA, the CDR3 is TGTGCCAGCTCAAATGACGGAGGCACTGAAGCTTTCTTT.

The V gene is TRBV27, the J gene TRBJ2-5, with D uncertain. Trimming removed 2 bases at V and 1 base at J, with 11 bases between. CDR1 is MNHEY and CDR2 is SMNVEV in the germline V gene (reference sequence). The CDR3 length is 15 residues. CDR3 sequence (DNA): TGTGCCAGCAGTTTAGGACCGACGAGCCAAGAGACCCAGTACTTC. It codes for CASSLGPTSQETQYF.

This clone has only a few counts. The chain links TRBV19 to TRBJ2-5; D might be TRBD1 or TRBD2, each matching 5 bases. CDR3 length equals 15 residues. The V gene lost 3 bases and the J gene lost 2 bases, with 13 bases spanning the gap. Germline lookup yields CDR1 LNHDA and CDR2 SQIVND (reference sequence). CDR3 region: CASSMMGRQQETQYF. The CDR3 DNA follows: TGTGCCAGTAGTATGATGGGACGGCAACAAGAGACCCAGTACTTC.

V usage is TRBV6-1 and J usage is TRBJ1-1, with TRBD1 matching over 8 bases. Germline lookup yields CDR1 MNHNS and CDR2 SASEGT. CDR3 size: 13 residues. Trimming at V came to 3 bases and at J to 7 bases, leaving 4 bases not matched to a gene. This CDR3 is CASSDGQGLEAFF. As DNA, the CDR3 is TGTGCCAGCAGTGACGGACAGGGACTTGAAGCTTTCTTT.

There are a few counts of this clone. The chain combines TRBV7-2 with TRBJ2-5; the D gene is possibly TRBD2 (7 bases). CDR3 length: 18 amino acids. Between the trimmed V and J ends, which lost 5 bases and 1 base, there was a span of 23 bases. The germline V gene has CDR1 SGHTA and CDR2 FQGNSA. DNA for the CDR3: TGTGCCAGCAGCGCCTCCGCACATGGCGGGGGCATCCAAGAGACCCAGTACTTC. It specifies CASSASAHGGGIQETQYF. Supplemented by reference TRBV7-2 and TRBJ2-5, the full variable domain reads GAGVSQSPSNKVTEKGKDVELRCDPISGHTALYWYRQSLGQGLEFLIYFQGNSAPDKSGLPSDRFSAERTGGSVSTLTIQRTQQEDSAVYLCASSASAHGGGIQETQYFGPGTRLLVL.

This clone came up a few times. The V and J genes are TRBV6-1 and TRBJ1-2, with D perhaps TRBD1 (5 bases). Between the trimmed V and J ends, which lost 0 bases and 11 bases, there was a span of 16 bases. Germline values: CDR1 MNHNS, CDR2 SASEGT. The CDR3 is 14 residues long. The CDR3 sequence is CASSEALGGFGYTF. The CDR3 DNA reads as TGTGCCAGCAGTGAAGCGCTTGGGGGGTTCGGTTACACCTTC.

The chain carries TRBV18 and TRBJ1-1; D is uncertain. Germline V gene sequence: CDR1 KGHSH, CDR2 LQKENI. The V and J ends lost 3 bases and 2 bases respectively, with 7 bases between them. The CDR3 is 13 amino acids. Here the CDR3 reads CASSPQENTEAFF. The CDR3, as DNA: TGTGCCAGCTCACCTCAAGAAAACACTGAAGCTTTCTTT.

This clone was counted only a few times. The chain joins TRBV10-3 to TRBJ1-4; 8 nucleotides match TRBD1. The CDR3 covers 14 residues. CDR1 and CDR2 from the germline V gene are ENHRY and SYGVKD. V was clipped by 3 bases and J by 8 bases; unmatched bases: 5. The CDR3 region has the DNA TGTGCCATCAGTGATGGGACAGGAGTCGAAAAACTGTTTTTT. This sequence encodes CAISDGTGVEKLFF.

The J gene is TRBJ1-1, the V gene TRBV2; no reliable D call. Germline lookup yields CDR1 SNHLY and CDR2 FYNNEI. This CDR3 contains 13 residues. The V gene lost 4 bases and the J gene lost 4 bases, with 10 bases spanning the gap. The DNA of the CDR3 is TGTGCCAGCAGTGTGGAGGCGGGCACTGAAGCTTTCTTT. Protein: CASSVEAGTEAFF.

This clone was recorded many times. The V call is TRBV2, the J call TRBJ2-3; D unclear. Trimming stripped 7 bases from V and 0 bases from J, with 11 bases between. This CDR3 has 14 amino acids. The germline V gene has CDR1 SNHLY and CDR2 FYNNEI. The CDR3 region is CASKEGHSTDTQYF. CDR3 nucleotides: TGTGCCAGCAAAGAAGGTCATAGCACAGATACGCAGTATTTT.

The chain is built from TRBV30 and TRBJ1-6; no clear D gene. The CDR3 spans 14 residues. The V gene's germline CDR1 is GTSNPN and CDR2 SVGIG (reference sequence). With 5 bases removed from V and 0 bases from J, the gap between germline ends came to 8 bases. CDR3 amino acids: CAWGKSSYNSPLHF. For the CDR3, the DNA is TGTGCCTGGGGTAAGAGCTCCTATAATTCACCCCTCCACTTT.

This clone was recorded once. The V gene is TRBV7-9, the J gene TRBJ1-2, with D hard to call. The CDR3 consists of 16 residues. V gave up 1 base and J gave up 1 base, with 13 bases separating them. CDR1 and CDR2 (germline): SEHNR, FQNEAQ (reference sequence). CDR3 residues: CASSLVGQVVNYGYTF. The CDR3 DNA reads as TGTGCCAGCAGCTTAGTTGGCCAGGTGGTTAACTATGGCTACACCTTC.

This clone turned up a few times. The chain recombines TRBV4-2 with TRBJ1-5; D is unclear. The CDR3 is made up of 15 amino acids. The V end was cut by 4 bases, the J end by 2 bases, with 12 bases between. The germline V gene has CDR1 LGHNA and CDR2 YNFKEQ. This CDR3 reads CASSPVARGNQPQHF. CDR3 bases: TGTGCCAGCAGCCCAGTTGCGCGAGGCAATCAGCCCCAGCATTTT.

The chain uses TRBV6-1 and TRBJ2-3; no reliable D call. In germline, CDR1 is MNHNS, CDR2 SASEGT. Trimming took 2 bases from V and 1 from J, leaving 4 bases between them. This CDR3 is built from 13 residues. CDR3 sequence reads: CASSEPGTDTQYF. CDR3 DNA sequence: TGTGCCAGCAGTGAACCAGGCACAGATACGCAGTATTTT.

This clone has more than one count but fewer than ten. The chain has TRBV19 and TRBJ1-5, with unresolved D. Germline-derived CDR1 and CDR2 are LNHDA and SQIVND (reference sequence). This CDR3 is built from 13 residues. V was clipped by 3 bases and J by 5 bases, with 8 bases between them. The DNA of the CDR3 is TGTGCCAGTAGTATTAGACGGGATCAGCCCCAGCATTTT. It is translated as CASSIRRDQPQHF.

This clone was detected only a few times. The V and J genes are TRBV30 and TRBJ2-1, with 8 positions matching TRBD1. Germline values: CDR1 GTSNPN, CDR2 SVGIG (reference sequence). V shed 4 bases and J 7 bases; nucleotides not matched to a gene: 12. There are 15 residues in the CDR3. CDR3 nucleotides: TGTGCCTGGAACACAGGACAGGGTAATTCGAATGAGCAGTTCTTC. Amino acids: CAWNTGQGNSNEQFF.

This clone was seen a few times. This sequence joins TRBV2 and TRBJ2-5; no clear D gene. The germline gives CDR1 SNHLY, CDR2 FYNNEI. This CDR3 region has 14 residues. V lost 6 bases to trimming and J lost 1 base, with 12 bases between them. The CDR3 reads CASSGPIVQETQYF. The CDR3 bases are TGTGCCAGCAGCGGACCGATCGTCCAAGAGACCCAGTACTTC. Drawing the rest from reference TRBV2 and TRBJ2-5, the complete variable domain is EPEVTQTPSHQVTQMGQEVILRCVPISNHLYFYWYRQILGQKVEFLVSFYNNEISEKSEIFDDQFSVERPDGSNFTLKIRSTKLEDSAMYFCASSGPIVQETQYFGPGTRLLVL.

J is TRBJ2-7 and V is TRBV10-3; maybe TRBD2 (6 bases). Trimming shortened V by 4 bases and J by 2 bases, and 15 bases separated the two germline ends. From germline, CDR1 is ENHRY and CDR2 SYGVKD. The CDR3 has 15 amino acids. The CDR3 sequence is CAISAGTAGTYEQYF. The CDR3 region has the DNA TGTGCCATCAGTGCCGGGACTGCCGGAACCTACGAGCAGTACTTC.

This clone came up a few times. V gene TRBV6-5 combines with J gene TRBJ2-7, with D perhaps TRBD1 (6 bases). CDR1 MNHEY and CDR2 SVGAGI come from the germline V gene. CDR3 size: 11 residues. V was cut by 6 bases and J by 4 bases, with 7 bases left in between. The chain's CDR3 is CASRTGYEQYF. CDR3 nucleotides: TGTGCCAGCAGGACAGGTTACGAGCAGTACTTC.

Here the CDR3 DNA reads TGTGCCTGGAAGGGGCCTCGAGCTTTCTTT. As protein: CAWKGPRAFF. This chain uses TRBV30 with TRBJ1-1, with a possible D match to TRBD1 (5 bases). In germline, CDR1 is GTSNPN, CDR2 SVGIG (reference sequence). V was clipped by 4 bases and J by 10 bases, with 10 bases between them. The CDR3 consists of 10 residues.